This record looks at one TCR beta chain sequence and its context. Random-hexamer reverse transcription was applied to roughly 0.45 to 1 ug RNA. Using its own MiXCR run on the immunoSEQ multiplex PCR reads, TCRdb lists one record per CDR3 protein. Of some 300,000 distinct CDR3 sequences listed, over 75% are singletons. The authors carried out high-throughput sequencing of TCR beta. They applied it to CD8+ and CD4+ T cells obtained from blood. This record belongs to a study of CD8 T cells in Susac syndrome. The CDR3 covers 12 residues. V was clipped by 1 base and J by 9 bases, with 7 bases between them.

The rearrangement links TRBV12-3 or TRBV12-4 to TRBJ1-5; D remains ambiguous. The receptor was isolated from a human donor with multiple sclerosis. Material: CD8+ T cells from PBMCs. CDR3 in amino acids: CASSLDGMPQHF. CDR3 DNA sequence: TGTGCCAGCAGTTTAGATGGTATGCCCCAGCATTTT.